This is a list of T cell receptor beta chains from one sample in a study of blood T cell repertoires in COVID-19. Assay: immunoSEQ multiplex PCR; the TCRdb copy retains only in-frame clones and omits some. The sample holds over 200,000 clones, about 83% seen once. What was sequenced was peripheral blood. These receptor sequences come from an elderly man with acute or convalescent COVID-19. Both conserved end residues are part of each CDR3. D genes are given only for firm matches. Size values are once, few and many counts, or a class for expanded clones, and some rows have none.

>TRBV7-8|TRBJ1-2|.|.
CASSLRGGYGYTF
TGTGCCAGCAGCCTCAGGGGTGGCTATGGCTACACCTTC
>TRBV7-2|TRBJ2-7|few|.
CASSPESAQGVSEQYF
TGTGCCAGCAGCCCAGAGAGTGCACAGGGTGTTTCCGAGCAGTACTTC
>TRBV10-3|TRBJ1-5|.|.
CAISESGSNQPQHF
TGTGCCATCAGTGAGTCGGGCAGCAATCAGCCCCAGCATTTT
>TRBV6-5|TRBJ2-1|.|TRBD2
CASSLAGGPSYNEQFF
TGTGCCAGCAGTTTAGCGGGAGGGCCTTCCTACAATGAGCAGTTCTTC
>TRBV18|TRBJ1-3|.|.
CASSRERHSGNTIYF
TGTGCCAGCTCGCGGGAGAGGCACTCTGGAAACACCATATATTTT
>TRBV7-8|TRBJ1-6|.|.
CASSLGGAGVDSPLHF
TGTGCCAGCAGCTTAGGAGGGGCAGGGGTGGACTCACCCCTCCACTTT
>TRBV6-5|TRBJ2-4|.|.
CASRPSVAKNIQYF
TGTGCCAGCAGACCATCGGTAGCCAAAAACATTCAGTACTTC
>TRBV29-1|TRBJ2-7|.|TRBD1
CSVAGTGGVEQYF
TGCAGCGTTGCCGGGACAGGGGGAGTCGAGCAGTACTTC
>TRBV30|TRBJ1-6|few|TRBD1
CAWGDKGTGSIPLHF
TGTGCCTGGGGAGATAAAGGGACAGGGAGTATACCCCTCCACTTT
>TRBV28|TRBJ2-1|.|TRBD2
CASRSAAAGASEQFF
TGTGCCAGCAGATCCGCCGCCGCGGGAGCTAGCGAGCAGTTCTTC
>TRBV5-1|TRBJ2-5|.|TRBD2
CASSLESGVGTQYF
TGCGCCAGCAGCTTGGAGAGCGGGGTGGGGACCCAGTACTTC
>TRBV13|TRBJ2-7|.|.
CASSLGGLRAYEQYF
TGTGCCAGCAGCTTAGGCGGCCTCAGGGCCTACGAGCAGTACTTC
>TRBV4-2|TRBJ1-3|once|TRBD1
CASSQYPGQGRNTIYF
TGTGCCAGCAGCCAATACCCGGGACAGGGGAGGAACACCATATATTTT
>TRBV27|TRBJ1-6|.|.
CASSYEGSSNSPLHF
TGTGCCAGCAGTTATGAGGGATCAAGTAATTCACCCCTCCACTTT
>TRBV16|TRBJ1-6|.|TRBD1
CASSLSDRDNSPLHF
TGTGCCAGCAGTCTAAGTGACAGGGATAATTCACCCCTCCACTTT
>TRBV10-3|TRBJ2-7|few|TRBD1
CAISESTGIPYEQYF
TGTGCCATCAGTGAGTCGACAGGGATACCCTACGAGCAGTACTTC
>TRBV3-1/TRBV3-2|TRBJ2-3|.|TRBD1
CASTDGISGTGKDTQYF
TGTGCCAGCACCGACGGAATCTCCGGGACAGGCAAAGATACGCAGTATTTT
>TRBV6-1|TRBJ2-1|.|TRBD2
CASSEKTGLAHNEQFF
TGTGCCAGCAGTGAAAAGACGGGACTAGCCCACAATGAGCAGTTCTTC
>TRBV5-1|TRBJ2-5|.|TRBD1
CASSLASAGGVQTQYF
TGCGCCAGCAGCTTGGCGTCGGCAGGGGGCGTGCAGACCCAGTACTTC
>TRBV11-2|TRBJ2-7|.|TRBD2
CASSLAGGGYEQYF
TGTGCCAGCAGTTTAGCGGGAGGGGGCTACGAGCAGTACTTC
>TRBV30|TRBJ2-7|.|TRBD1
CAWSSYRGLGREQYF
TGTGCCTGGAGTTCTTACAGGGGGTTGGGTCGCGAGCAGTACTTC
>TRBV2|TRBJ1-2|.|.
CASSDSNYGYTF
TGTGCCAGCAGCGACAGTAACTATGGCTACACCTTC
>TRBV7-9|TRBJ2-5|.|.
CASSSTSRETQYF
TGTGCCAGCAGCTCAACCTCCCGGGAGACCCAGTACTTC
>TRBV5-1|TRBJ2-7|.|.
CASSVQGHEQYF
TGCGCCAGCAGCGTACAGGGTCACGAGCAGTACTTC
>TRBV18|TRBJ1-5|once|.
CASSLGQSNNQPQHF
TGTGCCAGCTCACTAGGACAGAGTAACAATCAGCCCCAGCATTTT
>TRBV7-9|TRBJ1-1|.|.
CAGGENTEAFF
TGTGCCGGAGGAGAAAACACTGAAGCTTTCTTT
>TRBV5-1|TRBJ2-2|.|TRBD1
CASSPPGQGTGELFF
TGCGCCAGCAGCCCGCCCGGACAGGGCACCGGGGAGCTGTTTTTT
>TRBV19|TRBJ1-3|.|TRBD1
CASTGQGAGNTIYF
TGTGCCAGTACCGGACAGGGGGCTGGAAACACCATATATTTT
>TRBV19|TRBJ2-7|.|TRBD2
CASSDGGRLSYEQYF
TGTGCCAGTAGCGATGGCGGGAGGCTCTCCTACGAGCAGTACTTC
>TRBV11-1|TRBJ1-1|.|TRBD1
CASSLGQGNTEAFF
TGTGCCAGCAGCTTGGGACAGGGAAACACTGAAGCTTTCTTT
>TRBV5-4|TRBJ2-7|few|TRBD1
CASKGQGAYEQYF
TGTGCCAGCAAAGGACAGGGGGCCTACGAGCAGTACTTC
>TRBV9|TRBJ2-1|.|.
CASSVALTRGEYNEQFF
TGTGCCAGCAGCGTAGCTTTGACTAGAGGGGAATACAATGAGCAGTTCTTC
>TRBV2|TRBJ2-7|.|.
CASSVIQGVGEQYF
TGTGCCAGCAGTGTGATCCAGGGTGTGGGCGAGCAGTACTTC
>TRBV5-1|TRBJ2-5|.|TRBD2
CASSFIGEGRGETQYF
TGCGCCAGCAGCTTTATCGGGGAGGGGAGGGGAGAGACCCAGTACTTC
>TRBV28|TRBJ1-4|once|TRBD1
CASSRPDREGEKLFF
TGTGCCAGCAGTAGACCGGACAGGGAGGGTGAAAAACTGTTTTTT
>TRBV11-2|TRBJ2-1|medium-sized|.
CASSLQLSNYNEQFF
TGTGCCAGCAGCTTACAACTTAGCAACTACAATGAGCAGTTCTTC
>TRBV10-1|TRBJ2-7|.|TRBD1
CASSEGTGHYEQYF
TGCGCCAGCAGTGAGGGGACAGGGCACTACGAGCAGTACTTC
>TRBV4-1|TRBJ1-6|.|TRBD1
CASSQDPPGTGLSSYNSPLHF
TGCGCCAGCAGCCAGGATCCGCCCGGGACAGGCCTAAGCTCCTATAATTCACCCCTCCACTTT
>TRBV5-1|TRBJ2-2|.|.
CASSLIPEMNTGELFF
TGCGCCAGCAGCTTAATTCCAGAAATGAACACCGGGGAGCTGTTTTTT
>TRBV24-1|TRBJ2-7|.|TRBD2
CATQAGGSSYEQYF
TGTGCCACCCAAGCGGGGGGGTCCTCCTACGAGCAGTACTTC